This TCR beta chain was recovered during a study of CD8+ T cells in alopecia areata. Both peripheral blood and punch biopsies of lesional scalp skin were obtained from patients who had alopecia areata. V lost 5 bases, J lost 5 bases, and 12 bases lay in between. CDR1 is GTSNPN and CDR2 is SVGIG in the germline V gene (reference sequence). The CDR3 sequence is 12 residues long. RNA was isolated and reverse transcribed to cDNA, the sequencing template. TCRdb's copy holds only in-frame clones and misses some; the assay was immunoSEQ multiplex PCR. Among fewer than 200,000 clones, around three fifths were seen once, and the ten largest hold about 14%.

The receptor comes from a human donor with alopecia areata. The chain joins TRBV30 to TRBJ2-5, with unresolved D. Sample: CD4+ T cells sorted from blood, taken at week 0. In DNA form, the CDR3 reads TGTGCCTGGGGGGAACAGAGGGAGACCCAGTACTTC. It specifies CAWGEQRETQYF.